The 22 T cell receptor beta chains in this list originate from one sample, sequenced in a study of cytomegalovirus exposure and HLA in healthy donors. In the PCR, 60 Vbeta and 13 Jbeta primers were used. Here immunoSEQ multiplex PCR was the method, and the copy in TCRdb shows in-frame clones only, minus some. The data contain some 180,000 clones, roughly a tenth of them seen just once; the ten biggest clones take up about 1.2%. Sequencing used PBMCs. These receptors were collected from a young woman in good health and CMV-seropositive.

V and J are TRBV7-8 and TRBJ2-1; weak D call: TRBD1 (6 bases). Germline V gene data show CDR1 as SGHVS and CDR2 as FQNEAQ. V lost 2 bases and J 11 bases, leaving 19 bases between the germline ends. This CDR3 has 15 amino acids. The CDR3 sequence: CASSLNPGATFKQFF. In DNA form, the CDR3 reads TGTGCCAGCAGCTTAAACCCAGGGGCGACCTTCAAGCAGTTCTTC.

The rearrangement joins TRBV7-2 to TRBJ2-7; 11 nucleotides agree with TRBD2. The trim removed 4 bases at V and 1 base at J, leaving 3 bases unmatched. The germline V gene has CDR1 SGHTA and CDR2 FQGNSA. The CDR3 runs to 15 residues. The CDR3 here is CASSSRTSGSYEQYF. The DNA for the CDR3 is TGTGCCAGCAGCTCGAGGACTAGCGGGTCCTACGAGCAGTACTTC.

This clone has more than one count but fewer than ten. The chain employs TRBV5-1 and TRBJ2-1; 14 bases line up with TRBD2. The CDR3 contains 15 residues. Germline assignment: CDR1 SGHRS and CDR2 YFSETQ. The junction had 6 bases not matched to a gene; V was cut back by 4 bases and J by 9 bases. CDR3 amino acids: CASSPGLAGEGEQFF. The CDR3 DNA is TGCGCCAGCAGCCCGGGACTAGCGGGAGAGGGTGAGCAGTTCTTC.

V and J are TRBV29-1 and TRBJ2-1, with 8 positions matching TRBD2. Unmatched junction bases numbered 4, after V lost 4 bases and J lost 8 bases. The CDR3 consists of 12 residues. The V gene's germline CDR1 is SQVTM and CDR2 ANQGSEA. CDR3 in amino acids: CSVGGLGDEQFF. The CDR3 DNA reads TGCAGCGTTGGGGGACTAGGTGATGAGCAGTTCTTC.

The rearrangement joins TRBV6-5 to TRBJ2-7; TRBD1 might be the D (6 bases). V lost 6 bases and J 1 base, leaving 13 bases between the germline ends. This CDR3 region has 14 residues. Germline lookup yields CDR1 MNHEY and CDR2 SVGAGI. The CDR3 coding sequence is TGTGCCAGCAGGGGCCGGGACACTTCCTACGAGCAGTACTTC. This gives the protein CASRGRDTSYEQYF.

This clone was seen a single time. Other DNA sequences within the sample encode an identical CDR3. This rearrangement joins TRBV11-2 to TRBJ2-3; D is perhaps TRBD2 (5 bases). The V gene lost 7 bases and the J gene lost 10 bases, with 12 bases spanning the gap. The CDR3 runs 11 residues. CDR1 is SGHAT, CDR2 FQNNGV, per germline. CDR3 in DNA: TGTGCCAGCACCTACGAGGGTGCGCAGTATTTT. The encoded protein is CASTYEGAQYF.

About this clone: The junction departs from germline at one end; a sequencing error may be responsible. At the DNA level, this CDR3 is encoded by other sequences in the same sample as well. The chain joins TRBV15 to TRBJ1-1; no definite D call. Germline V gives CDR1 LNHNV, CDR2 YYDKDF (reference sequence). This CDR3 has 11 residues. The CDR3 sequence: CATSSHTEAFF. The DNA for the CDR3 is TGTGCCACAAGCAGTCATACTGAAGCTTTCTTT.

J is TRBJ2-2 and V is TRBV18, with 7 nucleotides matching TRBD2. The V segment lost 1 base and the J segment 7 bases; nucleotides outside the gene matches: 9. This CDR3 region has 16 residues. In germline, CDR1 is KGHSH, CDR2 LQKENI. DNA for the CDR3: TGTGCCAGCTCACCACGGACGCTGCGGGAGATCGGGGAGCTGTTTTTT. It translates to CASSPRTLREIGELFF. Full variable domain (remainder filled in from reference TRBV18 and TRBJ2-2): NAGVMQNPRHLVRRRGQEARLRCSPMKGHSHVYWYRQLPEEGLKFMVYLQKENIIDESGMPKERFSAEFPKEGPSILRIQQVVRGDSAAYFCASSPRTLREIGELFFGEGSRLTVL.

The V and J genes are TRBV4-1 and TRBJ1-5, with 7 positions matching TRBD1. The CDR3 runs 16 residues. V lost 1 base and J lost 5; bases outside the gene matches: 8. Per germline, CDR1 MGHRA and CDR2 YSYEKL. The CDR3 DNA is TGCGCCAGCAGCCAAGTACCAGGGGGATTCTATCAGCCCCAGCATTTT. Translating gives CASSQVPGGFYQPQHF.

This chain joins TRBV12-5 and TRBJ2-7; D uncertain. CDR1 LGHNT and CDR2 FRNRAP come from the germline V gene. The CDR3 spans 14 residues. V was cut by 1 base and J by 6 bases, with 13 bases left in between. The CDR3, as DNA: TGTGCTAGTGGTTTGGGAGGCGATCCCGGCGAGCAGTACTTC. This translates into CASGLGGDPGEQYF.

CDR3 in DNA: TGTGCCAGAAGCTCTCCGACTAGGACGGATGAGCAGTTCTTC. Its translation: CARSSPTRTDEQFF. The chain recombines TRBV5-3 with TRBJ2-1; D might be TRBD2 (6 bases). TRBV5-3 is an ORF; its function is uncertain. The CDR3 has 14 amino acids. The V and J ends lost 3 bases and 8 bases respectively, with 15 bases between them.

V is TRBV9 and J is TRBJ1-1; 7 nucleotides agree with TRBD1. The CDR3 runs to 16 residues. With V trimmed by 1 base and J by 0 bases, 6 bases remained unmatched. Looked up from germline, CDR1 is SGDLS and CDR2 is YYNGEE. The CDR3 spells CASSVWDSGLNTEAFF. In DNA, the CDR3 is TGTGCCAGCAGCGTATGGGACAGCGGTCTGAACACTGAAGCTTTCTTT.

This clone was picked up a small number of times. The CDR3 is CASSQRAGDTGELFF. CDR3 nucleotide sequence: TGCGCCAGCAGCCAACGAGCGGGGGACACCGGGGAGCTGTTTTTT. The rearrangement joins TRBV4-1 to TRBJ2-2; 8 positions match TRBD2. CDR1 is MGHRA, CDR2 YSYEKL, per germline. The trim removed 2 bases at V and 3 bases at J, leaving 2 bases unmatched. The CDR3 contains 15 residues.

The V call is TRBV19, the J call TRBJ1-5; D perhaps matches TRBD1 (6 bases). V was clipped by 0 bases and J by 0 bases, with 15 bases between them. Germline V lookup: CDR1 LNHDA, CDR2 SQIVND (reference sequence). CDR3 length: 18 amino acids. CDR3 sequence: CASSIDSRDIYSNQPQHF. As DNA, the CDR3 is TGTGCCAGTAGTATAGACTCCCGGGACATTTATAGCAATCAGCCCCAGCATTTT. Full variable domain (outside the CDR3, taken from reference TRBV19 and TRBJ1-5): DGGITQSPKYLFRKEGQNVTLSCEQNLNHDAMYWYRQDPGQGLRLIYYSQIVNDFQKGDIAEGYSVSREKKESFPLTVTSAQKNPTAFYLCASSIDSRDIYSNQPQHFGDGTRLSIL.

This clone showed up many times. This chain joins TRBV7-2 and TRBJ2-5, with 7 positions matching TRBD2. The germline gives CDR1 SGHTA, CDR2 FQGNSA. The length of the CDR3 is 18 residues. Losses at the gene ends were 0 bases for V and 0 bases for J; bases not matched to a gene: 10. The CDR3 is CASSLASLGGRDQETQYF. In DNA, the CDR3 is TGTGCCAGCAGCTTAGCGTCGCTGGGCGGGAGAGACCAAGAGACCCAGTACTTC.

In its sample, this clone was seen a few times. The chain has TRBV7-2 and TRBJ2-7; 8 bases agree with TRBD2. Losses at the gene ends were 2 bases for V and 5 bases for J; bases not matched to a gene: 8. The length of the CDR3 is 15 residues. CDR1 is SGHTA, CDR2 FQGNSA, per germline. CDR3 DNA: TGTGCCAGCAGCTTAAGTGACGGGAGGGCCCACGAGCAGTACTTC. It yields the protein CASSLSDGRAHEQYF. Variable domain in full (rest from reference TRBV7-2 and TRBJ2-7): GAGVSQSPSNKVTEKGKDVELRCDPISGHTALYWYRQSLGQGLEFLIYFQGNSAPDKSGLPSDRFSAERTGGSVSTLTIQRTQQEDSAVYLCASSLSDGRAHEQYFGPGTRLTVT.

This clone was seen more than once but under ten times. This sequence joins TRBV6-7 and TRBJ2-2, with D possibly TRBD2 on 6 matching bases. TRBV6-7 is an ORF for which the function is uncertain. V lost 7 bases to trimming and J lost 6 bases, with 18 bases between them. The CDR3 contains 15 residues. The CDR3 region is CASIQSRLEAGELFF. CDR3 DNA: TGTGCCAGCATTCAAAGTAGACTAGAAGCCGGGGAGCTGTTTTTT.

CDR3 region: CASSLRSGSNNEQFF. The CDR3 coding sequence is TGCGCCAGCAGCTTGAGGTCAGGGTCTAACAATGAGCAGTTCTTC. J is TRBJ2-1 and V is TRBV5-1, with D possibly matching TRBD1 (5 bases). Trimming left V 1 base short and J 5 bases short, with 13 bases between. CDR3 length: 15 amino acids. Per germline, CDR1 SGHRS and CDR2 YFSETQ.

The chain combines TRBV28 with TRBJ2-5, with 7 bases identical to TRBD1. With the DNA end fitting TRBJ2-7 better, the J assignment may be wrong. The germline V gene has CDR1 MDHEN and CDR2 SYDVKM. The CDR3 totals 12 residues. The CDR3 region is CASSLTGNEQYF. For the CDR3, the DNA is TGTGCCAGCAGTTTGACAGGGAACGAGCAGTACTTC.

CDR3 sequence (DNA): TGTGCCAGCAGCTTTGGGGGAGGGTCAGGGGAGACCCAGTACTTC. Residues: CASSFGGGSGETQYF. The chain combines TRBV5-4 with TRBJ2-5; 7 nucleotides line up with TRBD2. Germline V gives CDR1 SGHNT, CDR2 YYREEE (reference sequence). With 2 bases clipped from V and 5 bases from J, the junction kept 9 bases outside the gene matches. The CDR3 runs to 15 residues. The full variable domain, completed using reference TRBV5-4 and TRBJ2-5, is ETGVTQSPTHLIKTRGQQVTLRCSSQSGHNTVSWYQQALGQGPQFIFQYYREEENGRGNFPPRFSGLQFPNYSSELNVNALELDDSALYLCASSFGGGSGETQYFGPGTRLLVL.

This clone was seen a few times. V is TRBV14 and J is TRBJ2-1; 12 bases fit TRBD2. The germline V gene encodes CDR1 SGHDN and CDR2 FVKESK. With V trimmed by 1 base and J by 7 bases, 5 bases remained unmatched. The CDR3 covers 16 residues. In DNA form, the CDR3 reads TGTGCCAGCAGCCAAGGGCGAGGACTAGCGGGAAATGAGCAGTTCTTC. This translates into CASSQGRGLAGNEQFF. The full variable domain, rest sourced from reference TRBV14 and TRBJ2-1, is EAGVTQFPSHSVIEKGQTVTLRCDPISGHDNLYWYRRVMGKEIKFLLHFVKESKQDESGMPNNRFLAERTGGTYSTLKVQPAELEDSGVYFCASSQGRGLAGNEQFFGPGTRLTVL.

In the case of this clone: Other DNA variants within this sample encode the same CDR3. The chain is built from TRBV30 and TRBJ1-2; 9 nucleotides agree with TRBD1. The CDR3 length is 16 residues. CDR1 and CDR2 (germline): GTSNPN, SVGIG (reference sequence). V gave up 1 base and J gave up 11 bases; unmatched junction bases: 17. CDR3 loop: CAWSGGTGWASGGYTF. DNA for the CDR3: TGTGCCTGGAGTGGGGGGACAGGGTGGGCGAGTGGGGGGTACACCTTC. Combining the CDR3 with reference TRBV30 and TRBJ1-2 gives the whole variable domain SQTIHQWPATLVQPVGSPLSLECTVEGTSNPNLYWYRQAAGRGLQLLFYSVGIGQISSEVPQNLSASRPQDRQFILSSKKLLLSDSGFYLCAWSGGTGWASGGYTFGSGTRLTVV.